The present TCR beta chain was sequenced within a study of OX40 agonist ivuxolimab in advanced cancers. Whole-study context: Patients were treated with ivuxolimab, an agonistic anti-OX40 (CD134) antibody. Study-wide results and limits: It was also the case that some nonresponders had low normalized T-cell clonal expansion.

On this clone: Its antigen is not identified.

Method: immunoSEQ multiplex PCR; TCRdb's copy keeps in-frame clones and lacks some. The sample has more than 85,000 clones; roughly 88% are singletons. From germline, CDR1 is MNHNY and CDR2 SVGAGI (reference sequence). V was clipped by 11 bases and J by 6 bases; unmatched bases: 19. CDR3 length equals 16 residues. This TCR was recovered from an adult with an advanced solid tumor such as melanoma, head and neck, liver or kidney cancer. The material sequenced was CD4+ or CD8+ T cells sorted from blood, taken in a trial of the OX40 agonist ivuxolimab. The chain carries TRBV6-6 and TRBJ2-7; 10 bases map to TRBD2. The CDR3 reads CASQPAPSGRAGEQYF. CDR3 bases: TGTGCCTCCCAGCCGGCCCCCAGCGGGAGGGCCGGCGAGCAGTACTTC.